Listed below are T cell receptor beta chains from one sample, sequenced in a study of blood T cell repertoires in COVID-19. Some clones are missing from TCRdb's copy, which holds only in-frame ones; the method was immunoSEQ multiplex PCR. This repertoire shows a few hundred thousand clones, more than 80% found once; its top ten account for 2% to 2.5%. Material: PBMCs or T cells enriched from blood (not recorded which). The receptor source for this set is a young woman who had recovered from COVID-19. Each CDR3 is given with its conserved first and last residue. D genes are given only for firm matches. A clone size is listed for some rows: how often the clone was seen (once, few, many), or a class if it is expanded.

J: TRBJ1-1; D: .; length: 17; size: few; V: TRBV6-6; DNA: TGTGCCAGCAGTCCAGGGACACGGGGGGTGATGAACACTGAAGCTTTCTTT; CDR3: CASSPGTRGVMNTEAFF
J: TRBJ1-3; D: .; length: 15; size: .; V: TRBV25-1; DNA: TGTGCCAGCAGTGAAATTGAGGGACTTGGAAACACCATATATTTT; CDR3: CASSEIEGLGNTIYF
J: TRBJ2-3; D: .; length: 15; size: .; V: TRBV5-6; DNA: TGTGCCAGCAGCTTGGTGGGGCAGGGTTTTTATACGCAGTATTTT; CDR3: CASSLVGQGFYTQYF
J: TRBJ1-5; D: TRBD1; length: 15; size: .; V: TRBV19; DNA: TGTGCCAGTAGTTCCCCTGGGGCAGGGGGACAGCCCCAGCATTTT; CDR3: CASSSPGAGGQPQHF
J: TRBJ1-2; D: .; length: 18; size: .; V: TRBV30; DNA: TGTGCCTGGAATAGCATATTTACGGGGACATCATCTAACTATGGCTACACCTTC; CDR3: CAWNSIFTGTSSNYGYTF
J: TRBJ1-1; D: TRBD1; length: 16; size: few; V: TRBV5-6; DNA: TGTGCCAGCAGCGCAAACAGGGGGGCCATGAACACTGAAGCTTTCTTT; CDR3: CASSANRGAMNTEAFF
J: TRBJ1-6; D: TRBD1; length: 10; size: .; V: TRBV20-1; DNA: TGCAGTGCTGGCCATGGGACAGGGTGGTTT; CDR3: CSAGHGTGWF
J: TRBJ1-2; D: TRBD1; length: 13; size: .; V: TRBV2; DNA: TGTGCCAGCAATCCGGGACAGGGCTATGGCTACACCTTC; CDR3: CASNPGQGYGYTF
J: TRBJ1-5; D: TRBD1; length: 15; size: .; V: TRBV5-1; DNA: TGCGCCAGCAGCGCCGACTCAGGGGGCGGACAGCCCCAGCATTTT; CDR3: CASSADSGGGQPQHF
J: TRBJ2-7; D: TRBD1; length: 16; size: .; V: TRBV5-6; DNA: TGTGCCAGCAGCTTGGCCACAGGGGTGGTCTCCTACGAGCAGTACTTC; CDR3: CASSLATGVVSYEQYF
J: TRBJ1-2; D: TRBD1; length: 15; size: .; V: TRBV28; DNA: TGTGCCAGCAGGGACACCGGACAGGTCTTGGGCGGCTACACCTTC; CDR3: CASRDTGQVLGGYTF
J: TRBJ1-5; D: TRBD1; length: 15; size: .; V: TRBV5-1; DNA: TGCGCCAGCAGCTTGAGGGCAGGGGGAGGTCAGCCCCAGCATTTT; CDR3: CASSLRAGGGQPQHF
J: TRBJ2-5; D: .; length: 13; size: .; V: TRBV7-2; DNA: TGTGCCAGCAGCTTAGCCCCTCGGGAGACCCAGTACTTC; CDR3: CASSLAPRETQYF
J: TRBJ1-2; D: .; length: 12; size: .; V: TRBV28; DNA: TGTGCCAGCAGCCTGGGCTACTATGGCTACACCTTC; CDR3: CASSLGYYGYTF
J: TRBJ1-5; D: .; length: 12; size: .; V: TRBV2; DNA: TGTGCCAGCAATTATGGCAATCAGCCCCAGCATTTT; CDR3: CASNYGNQPQHF
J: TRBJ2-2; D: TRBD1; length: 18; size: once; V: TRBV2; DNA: TGTGCCAGCAGAAAAGGGACAGGGGGCAGAACTGGCACCGGGGAGCTGTTTTTT; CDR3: CASRKGTGGRTGTGELFF
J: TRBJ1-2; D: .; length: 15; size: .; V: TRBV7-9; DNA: TGTGCCAGCAGCTCTGGGGCAGGGCTCCCTTATGGATACACCTTC; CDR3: CASSSGAGLPYGYTF
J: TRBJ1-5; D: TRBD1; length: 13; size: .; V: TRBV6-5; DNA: TGTGCCAGCAGTTCGACAGGGGGCTGGCCCCAGCATTTT; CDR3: CASSSTGGWPQHF
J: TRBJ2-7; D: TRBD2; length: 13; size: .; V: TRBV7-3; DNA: TGTGCCAGCAGCTTATACGGGGGGGACGAGCAGTACTTC; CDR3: CASSLYGGDEQYF
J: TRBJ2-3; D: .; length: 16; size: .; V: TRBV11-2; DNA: TGTGCCAGCAGCTTTGGCAGGACTGTTCATGAGGATACGCAGTATTTT; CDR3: CASSFGRTVHEDTQYF
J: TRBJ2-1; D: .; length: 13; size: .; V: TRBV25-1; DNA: TGTGCCAGCAGTGAATCGCCGAGCAATGAGCAGTTCTTC; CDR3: CASSESPSNEQFF
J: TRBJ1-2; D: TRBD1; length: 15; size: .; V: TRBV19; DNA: TGTGCCAGTAGTACGGCCGGGACAGGGGGCTATGGCTACACCTTC; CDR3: CASSTAGTGGYGYTF